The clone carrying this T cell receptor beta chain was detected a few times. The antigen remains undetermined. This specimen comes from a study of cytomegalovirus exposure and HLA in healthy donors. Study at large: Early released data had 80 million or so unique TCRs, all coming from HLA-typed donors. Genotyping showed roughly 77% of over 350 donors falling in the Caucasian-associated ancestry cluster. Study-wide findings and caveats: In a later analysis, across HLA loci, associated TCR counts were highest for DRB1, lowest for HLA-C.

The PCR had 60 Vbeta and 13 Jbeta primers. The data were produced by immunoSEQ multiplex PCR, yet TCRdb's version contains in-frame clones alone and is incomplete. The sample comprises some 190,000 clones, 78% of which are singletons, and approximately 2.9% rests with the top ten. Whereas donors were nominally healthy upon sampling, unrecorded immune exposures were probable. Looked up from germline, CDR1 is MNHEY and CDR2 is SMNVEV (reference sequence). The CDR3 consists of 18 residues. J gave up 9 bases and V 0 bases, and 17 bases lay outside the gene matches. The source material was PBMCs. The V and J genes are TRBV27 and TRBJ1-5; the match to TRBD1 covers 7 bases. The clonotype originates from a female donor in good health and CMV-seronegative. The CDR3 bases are TGTGCCAGCAGTTTATCGCCCGTGGCAGGGGGTAACCCAGGGCCCCAGCATTTT. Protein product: CASSLSPVAGGNPGPQHF.